Described below is a single T cell receptor (beta chain) sequence and its context. No antigen is known for it. RNA totalling roughly 0.45 to 1 ug underwent reverse transcription with random hexamers. In TCRdb, the immunoSEQ multiplex PCR reads were re-called with MiXCR into one record per CDR3 protein. The sample lists 200,000 to 300,000 distinct CDR3 sequences; 90% to 96% were seen once. This sample is drawn from a study of CD8 T cells in Susac syndrome. Study-wide background: Within the sequenced group of Susac syndrome patients, over five showed active disease and about 8 were in remission. Patients with Susac syndrome were therapy-naive, on corticosteroids, or on intravenous immunoglobulin alone at blood draw. Broader study findings: In Susac patients, clonal expansion was not detected in CD4+ cells.

The receptor comes from a human donor with Susac syndrome. The sequenced sample consisted of CD4+ T cells from PBMCs.

CDR3 sequence: CASSQNHQIQETQYF. CDR3 nucleotide sequence: TGTGCCAGCAGCCAGAATCACCAAATCCAAGAGACCCAGTACTTC. V and J are TRBV3-1 and TRBJ2-5; no clear D gene. This CDR3 is 15 amino acids long. The V gene lost 3 bases and the J gene lost 1 base, with 12 bases spanning the gap. Germline V gene data show CDR1 as LGHDT and CDR2 as YNNKEL (reference sequence).